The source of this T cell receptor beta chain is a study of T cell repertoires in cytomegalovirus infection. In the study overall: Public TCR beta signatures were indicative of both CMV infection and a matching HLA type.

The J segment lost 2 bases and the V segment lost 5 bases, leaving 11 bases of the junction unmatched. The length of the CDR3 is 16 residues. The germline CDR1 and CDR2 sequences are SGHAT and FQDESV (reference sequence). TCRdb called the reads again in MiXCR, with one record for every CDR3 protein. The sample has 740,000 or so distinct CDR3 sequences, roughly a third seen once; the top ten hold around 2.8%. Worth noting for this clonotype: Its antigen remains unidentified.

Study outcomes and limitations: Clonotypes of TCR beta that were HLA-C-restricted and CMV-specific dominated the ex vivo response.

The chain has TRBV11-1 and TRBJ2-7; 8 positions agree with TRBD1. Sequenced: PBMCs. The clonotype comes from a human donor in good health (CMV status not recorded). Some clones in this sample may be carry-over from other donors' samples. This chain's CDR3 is CASSPSAGTGPYEQYF. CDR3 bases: TGTGCCAGCAGCCCCTCCGCCGGGACAGGACCCTACGAGCAGTACTTC. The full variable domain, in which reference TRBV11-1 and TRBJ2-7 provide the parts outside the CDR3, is EAEVAQSPRYKITEKSQAVAFWCDPISGHATLYWYRQILGQGPELLVQFQDESVVDDSQLPKDRFSAERLKGVDSTLKIQPAELGDSAMYLCASSPSAGTGPYEQYFGPGTRLTVT.